Presented here are 9 T cell receptor beta chains from one specimen sequenced in a study of blood T cell repertoires in COVID-19. Assay used: immunoSEQ multiplex PCR; TCRdb lists only in-frame clones, some missing. The sample contains fewer than 300,000 clones, roughly 80% of which appear only once. The sequenced sample was peripheral blood. Source of these receptors: a human donor with COVID-19, enrolled during active disease. The donor label of this sample is uncertain.

V is TRBV10-2 and J is TRBJ1-2; D may be TRBD1 (5 bases). The germline gives CDR1 WSHSY, CDR2 SAAADI. The CDR3 contains 13 residues. Trimming cost V 5 bases and J 1 base, with 8 bases left between them. In nucleotides, the CDR3 is TGCGCCAGCAGTCGACAGCTTAACTATGGCTACACCTTC. Its translation is CASSRQLNYGYTF.

The rearrangement joins TRBV3-1 (or the pseudogene TRBV3-2) to TRBJ2-3; D is unclear. This CDR3 has 15 amino acids. The V end was cut by 5 bases, the J end by 4 bases, with 16 bases between. Germline CDR1 LGHDT, CDR2 YNNKEL (reference sequence). CDR3 nucleotides: TGTGCCAGCAGCTCGATCGATAGCCTTTCAGATACGCAGTATTTT. Encoded protein: CASSSIDSLSDTQYF.

This chain joins TRBV30 and TRBJ1-6; weak D call: TRBD1 (6 bases). The CDR3 length is 14 residues. Looked up from germline, CDR1 is GTSNPN and CDR2 is SVGIG (reference sequence). Trimming removed 4 bases at V and 8 bases at J, with 15 bases between. CDR3 protein: CAWTKGVRYSPLHF. The CDR3 region has the DNA TGTGCCTGGACAAAGGGGGTCCGGTATTCACCCCTCCACTTT.

The chain recombines TRBV28 with TRBJ1-3; 9 bases are a match to TRBD1. CDR3 length: 16 amino acids. Germline assignment: CDR1 MDHEN and CDR2 SYDVKM. The ends lost 4 bases at V and 0 bases at J; junction bases unmatched: 4. The CDR3 DNA follows: TGTGCCAGCAGTTCTGGACAGGGGAACTCTGGAAACACCATATATTTT. Translating gives CASSSGQGNSGNTIYF.

The V and J genes are TRBV28 and TRBJ2-1; TRBD2 matches 7 bases. The CDR3 has 15 amino acids. Trimming at V came to 5 bases and at J to 3 bases, leaving 7 bases not matched to a gene. Germline loops: CDR1 MDHEN, CDR2 SYDVKM. Written as DNA, the CDR3 is TGTGCCAGCAGTCTCCGGACTAGTTACTACAATGAGCAGTTCTTC. Protein product: CASSLRTSYYNEQFF.

This clone was seen only a few times. The CDR3 nucleotides are TGTGCCAGCAGCCGGGAGGGCACTGAAGCTTTCTTT. Protein product: CASSREGTEAFF. V is TRBV5-4 and J is TRBJ1-1; D call uncertain. This CDR3 comprises 12 residues. V lost 4 bases to trimming and J lost 4 bases, with 8 bases between them. Germline V CDR1 and CDR2: SGHNT, YYREEE (reference sequence).

The V and J genes are TRBV5-1 and TRBJ2-1; no definite D call. The CDR3 extends over 14 amino acids. Germline V CDR1 and CDR2: SGHRS, YFSETQ. Trimming took 4 bases from V and 8 from J, leaving 16 bases between them. The CDR3 sequence is CASSAELVRDEQFF. CDR3 DNA: TGCGCCAGCAGCGCAGAGTTAGTCCGGGATGAGCAGTTCTTC.

This clone was recorded a few times. The chain links TRBV6-5 to TRBJ1-2; TRBD1 matches 7 bases. Germline loops: CDR1 MNHEY, CDR2 SVGAGI. The CDR3 consists of 12 residues. The trim removed 6 bases at V and 4 bases at J, leaving 2 bases unmatched. The CDR3: CASSGDSYGYTF. CDR3 nucleotides: TGTGCCAGCAGCGGGGACAGCTATGGCTACACCTTC.

In this sample, this clone turned up once. The chain joins TRBV2 to TRBJ2-5, with TRBD1 matching 10 bases. The germline V gene encodes CDR1 SNHLY and CDR2 FYNNEI. The CDR3 totals 15 residues. Trimming removed 7 bases from V and 5 bases from J; junction bases left unmatched: 10. The CDR3 region has the DNA TGTGCCAGCAATCTCGGGACAGGGGCGTTGGAGACCCAGTACTTC. It translates to CASNLGTGALETQYF.